Shown below are 29 T cell receptor beta chains from a single sample sequenced in a study of blood T cells in healthy people across ages. A second about 6 to 11 cycle PCR used barcoded and J-beta primers. In TCRdb, the 5' RACE reads were re-called with MiXCR into one record per CDR3 protein. The profile shows hundreds of thousands of distinct CDR3 sequences, 45% to 60% of them singletons. Sequenced input: blood. Receptors originate from a man in his 60s in good health.

A remark on this clonotype: A read error may account for a junction end that differs from germline. The chain is built from TRBV29-1 and TRBJ2-7; D is unresolved. This CDR3 has 11 residues. The germline V gene encodes CDR1 SQVTM and CDR2 ANQGSEA. The CDR3 protein is CGVLVTYEQYF. The CDR3 DNA reads as TGCGGCGTTCTCGTTACCTACGAGCAGTACTTC.

This clonotype was recorded only once. The genes are TRBV7-6 and TRBJ2-5; maybe TRBD2 (6 bases). The J call may be mistaken, given a closer DNA end match to TRBJ2-7. The CDR3 sequence is 15 residues long. CDR1 is SGHVS and CDR2 is FNYEAQ in the germline V gene. The CDR3 loop is CASSSTTTSRYEQYF. The CDR3 region has the DNA TGTGCCAGCAGCAGTACTACGACTAGTCGCTACGAGCAGTACTTC.

The chain links TRBV7-2 to TRBJ2-1; D uncertain. V gave up 0 bases and J gave up 5 bases, with 5 bases separating them. This CDR3 comprises 13 residues. The germline V gene has CDR1 SGHTA and CDR2 FQGNSA. The CDR3 nucleotides are TGTGCCAGCAGCTTAGCGCGGAACAATGAGCAGTTCTTC. This encodes CASSLARNNEQFF.

This clonotype was found once. CDR3 in amino acids: CASSVHPPGEAYNEQFF. The CDR3 bases are TGTGCCAGCAGCGTACACCCACCGGGAGAGGCCTACAATGAGCAGTTCTTC. The chain employs TRBV9 and TRBJ2-1; the D gene is possibly TRBD2 (6 bases). Germline assignment: CDR1 SGDLS and CDR2 YYNGEE. The V and J ends lost 1 base and 2 bases respectively, with 16 bases between them. The CDR3 totals 17 residues.

This clonotype was recorded at least ten times. The chain combines TRBV4-3 with TRBJ2-1; tentatively, D is TRBD1 or TRBD2 (5 bases each). This CDR3 is 16 amino acids long. V was clipped by 0 bases and J by 3 bases, with 12 bases between them. CDR1 is LGHNA, CDR2 YSLEER, per germline. This chain's CDR3 is CASSQDGTGGYNEQFF. In DNA form, the CDR3 reads TGCGCCAGCAGCCAAGATGGGACCGGAGGCTACAATGAGCAGTTCTTC.

Concerning this clonotype itself: A read error may be the cause here, since a much bigger clone is one base away. The chain has TRBV2 and TRBJ2-3, with TRBD2 as a possible D gene (6 bases). V was clipped by 4 bases and J by 5 bases, with 16 bases between them. CDR3 length equals 15 residues. CDR1 and CDR2 (germline): SNHLY, FYNNEI. The CDR3 is CASSVGGAHIDTQYF. The CDR3 nucleotides read TGTGCCAGCAGTGTGGGCGGGGCCCACATAGATACGCAGTATTTT.

The CDR3 bases are TGTGCCAGCAGCTTAAGAAGGACAGGAAGCACAGATACGCAGTATTTT. Translation: CASSLRRTGSTDTQYF. The chain has TRBV5-5 and TRBJ2-3, with 7 bases fitting TRBD1. From germline, CDR1 is SGHKS and CDR2 YYEKEE (reference sequence). This CDR3 comprises 16 residues. V shed 2 bases and J 0 bases; nucleotides not matched to a gene: 6.

This clonotype was picked up many times. This sequence joins TRBV7-2 and TRBJ1-4; TRBD1 agrees at 7 bases. Germline V lookup: CDR1 SGHTA, CDR2 FQGNSA. CDR3 length: 15 residues. Unmatched junction bases numbered 6, after V lost 5 bases and J lost 3 bases. This chain's CDR3 is CASSATGVPNEKLFF. CDR3 DNA: TGTGCCAGCAGCGCCACAGGGGTACCTAATGAAAAACTGTTTTTT.

V usage is TRBV7-2 and J usage is TRBJ1-2, with 8 bases matching TRBD1. J gave up 5 bases and V 5 bases, and 10 bases lay outside the gene matches. The CDR3 totals 15 residues. Germline V gives CDR1 SGHTA, CDR2 FQGNSA. CDR3: CASSLQGQGQYGYTF. In DNA form, the CDR3 reads TGTGCCAGCAGCCTCCAAGGACAGGGCCAATATGGCTACACCTTC.

This clonotype has more than one count but fewer than ten. J is TRBJ2-7 and V is TRBV15; 7 bases align to TRBD1. The V and J ends lost 0 bases and 0 bases, in that order; junction bases with no gene match: 5. The CDR3 consists of 16 residues. Germline lookup yields CDR1 LNHNV and CDR2 YYDKDF (reference sequence). CDR3 loop: CATSRDLAGGSYEQYF. Written as DNA, the CDR3 is TGTGCCACCAGCAGAGATCTGGCAGGGGGCTCCTACGAGCAGTACTTC.

This clonotype was picked up a small number of times. V is TRBV9 and J is TRBJ1-2, with TRBD1 matching over 7 bases. This CDR3 is built from 14 residues. Germline V gene data show CDR1 as SGDLS and CDR2 as YYNGEE. V trimming: 2 bases; J trimming: 4 bases; junction bases outside the gene matches: 5. CDR3 amino acids: CASSVGQSRYGYTF. The CDR3 nucleotides are TGTGCCAGCAGCGTGGGACAGTCGCGCTATGGCTACACCTTC.

This clonotype was recorded at least ten times. CDR3 in DNA: TGTGCCAGCACCTCGGGCGCTGGGGCCAACGTCCTGACTTTC. Translated, it gives CASTSGAGANVLTF. The V gene is TRBV7-2, the J gene TRBJ2-6; D unclear. V gave up 7 bases and J gave up 2 bases, with 9 bases separating them. This CDR3 region has 14 residues. Germline loops: CDR1 SGHTA, CDR2 FQGNSA.

This chain links TRBV6-5 with TRBJ2-7; 10 bases line up with TRBD2. The V segment lost 6 bases and the J segment 0 bases; nucleotides outside the gene matches: 8. Germline CDR1 and CDR2: MNHEY and SVGAGI. The CDR3 covers 16 residues. This CDR3 reads CASSYVLAGGSYEQYF. DNA for the CDR3: TGTGCCAGCAGCTACGTGTTAGCGGGAGGCTCCTACGAGCAGTACTTC.

This chain links TRBV29-1 with TRBJ2-7, with D possibly TRBD1 on 5 matching bases. The length of the CDR3 is 14 residues. CDR1 is SQVTM, CDR2 ANQGSEA, per germline. Trimming removed 4 bases at V and 0 bases at J, with 13 bases between. The CDR3 DNA reads as TGCAGCGTTGGGGGCGATCACCTCTCCTACGAGCAGTACTTC. Translating it yields CSVGGDHLSYEQYF.

The chain employs TRBV6-4 and TRBJ2-7; 8 positions agree with TRBD2. Germline V gene lookup returns CDR1 MRHNA and CDR2 SNTAGT. The CDR3 length is 15 residues. Trimming cost V 6 bases and J 0 bases; bases outside gene matches: 7. The CDR3 bases are TGTGCCAGCAGAAAACTAGCGGATAGCTCCTACGAGCAGTACTTC. Amino acid sequence: CASRKLADSSYEQYF.

A few counts support this clonotype. The chain has TRBV18 and TRBJ1-2, with D perhaps matching TRBD1 (6 bases). The germline gives CDR1 KGHSH, CDR2 LQKENI. This CDR3 spans 12 amino acids. Deletions cut 5 bases from V and 5 bases from J, with 9 bases between. The CDR3 spells CASSADSYGYTF. The DNA of the CDR3 is TGTGCCAGCTCAGCGGACAGTTATGGCTACACCTTC.

This clonotype is a singleton in its sample. This sequence joins TRBV3-1 and TRBJ2-1, with D unclear. The CDR3 covers 11 residues. The germline gives CDR1 LGHDT, CDR2 YNNKEL (reference sequence). V was shortened by 0 bases and J by 14 bases, with 8 bases between the two germline ends. CDR3 coding DNA: TGTGCCAGCAGCCAAGAATTAGTGAAGTTCTTC. Its protein is CASSQELVKFF.

This clonotype was counted many times. A read error may account for a junction end that differs from germline. The chain couples TRBV7-7 to TRBJ2-3, with TRBD1 identical over 11 bases. Germline V gives CDR1 SSHAT, CDR2 FNYEAQ (reference sequence). The CDR3 has 15 amino acids. CDR3 in amino acids: CASSFGTGGADTQYF. CDR3 coding DNA: TGTGCTAGCAGCTTCGGGACAGGGGGAGCAGATACGCAGTATTTT.

This clonotype was detected many times. This chain uses TRBV20-1 with TRBJ2-1; 9 positions agree with TRBD2. CDR1 is DFQATT, CDR2 SNEGSKA, per germline (reference sequence). V shed 6 bases, J shed 6 bases, and the junction held 12 bases outside the gene matches. The CDR3 is 15 amino acids. The CDR3 here is CSARGTSHIFNEQFF. The CDR3 DNA reads TGCAGTGCACGAGGGACTAGCCATATATTCAATGAGCAGTTCTTC.

The J gene is TRBJ2-3, the V gene TRBV12-3 or TRBV12-4; 8 positions agree with TRBD1. The CDR3 spans 16 residues. Trimming removed 5 bases from V and 3 bases from J; junction bases left unmatched: 10. CDR3 DNA sequence: TGTGCCAGCAGTACCCTTGGACAGGGTAGGACAGATACGCAGTATTTT. As protein: CASSTLGQGRTDTQYF.

This chain connects TRBV20-1 to TRBJ2-5, with D tentatively TRBD1 or TRBD2 (6 bases each). The germline V and J ends were trimmed by 1 base and 5 bases, with 11 bases remaining between them. This CDR3 comprises 13 residues. Germline V gene sequence: CDR1 DFQATT, CDR2 SNEGSKA (reference sequence). The CDR3 sequence: CSARGGAPETQYF. The CDR3 coding sequence is TGCAGTGCTAGAGGGGGGGCCCCGGAGACCCAGTACTTC.

This clonotype was picked up many times. The genes are TRBV4-2 and TRBJ2-7; TRBD2 aligns across 10 bases. CDR1 and CDR2 (germline): LGHNA, YNFKEQ. With 0 bases clipped from V and 4 bases from J, the junction kept 3 bases outside the gene matches. The CDR3 totals 15 residues. CDR3 amino acids: CASSQETSGSYEQYF. The CDR3 nucleotides read TGTGCCAGCAGCCAAGAGACTAGCGGGTCTTACGAGCAGTACTTC.

The CDR3 sequence: CSALRGPRDIQYF. CDR3 DNA sequence: TGCAGCGCCCTCCGGGGGCCGAGGGACATTCAGTACTTC. The chain employs TRBV29-1 and TRBJ2-4; the D call may be TRBD1 or TRBD2 (6 bases each). Germline V gene sequence: CDR1 SQVTM, CDR2 ANQGSEA. This CDR3 has 13 amino acids. Trimming cost V 7 bases and J 8 bases, with 18 bases left between them.

The chain employs TRBV4-2 and TRBJ2-7, with unresolved D. V shed 7 bases and J shed 0 bases, with 16 bases lying between them. Germline-derived CDR1 and CDR2 are LGHNA and YNFKEQ. The CDR3 sequence is 15 residues long. The CDR3 DNA reads TGTGCCAGCACCCCGGGTAGCCCCATCTCCTACGAGCAGTACTTC. Its protein product is CASTPGSPISYEQYF.

In its sample, this clonotype was seen once. This chain joins TRBV6-5 and TRBJ2-1; 10 bases match TRBD2. The CDR3 has 16 residues. J gave up 4 bases and V 4 bases, and 7 bases lay outside the gene matches. Germline CDR1 reads MNHEY; CDR2 reads SVGAGI. CDR3: CASSFRTSGTYNEQFF. Here the CDR3 DNA reads TGTGCCAGCAGTTTTCGGACTAGCGGAACGTACAATGAGCAGTTCTTC.

Comments on this clonotype: One end of the junction is discordant with germline, which a read error may explain. The chain is built from TRBV12-3 or TRBV12-4 and TRBJ1-2; 8 bases agree with TRBD1. The CDR3 length is 14 residues. DNA for the CDR3: TGTACCAGCACTCCCACAGGGGGGATCTATGGCTACACCTTC. Its protein product is CTSTPTGGIYGYTF.

This clonotype was counted only a few times. The chain carries TRBV27 and TRBJ1-2, with 8 nucleotides matching TRBD1. This CDR3 region has 13 residues. Germline CDR1 reads MNHEY; CDR2 reads SMNVEV (reference sequence). V was clipped by 6 bases and J by 5 bases; unmatched bases: 5. The CDR3 DNA follows: TGTGCCAGCAGGACAGGGGTAGCTTATGGCTACACCTTC. This codes for CASRTGVAYGYTF.

For the CDR3, the DNA is TGTGCCAGCAGTGAAGCGGGTGTGCCCAACTATGGCTACACCTTC. Translating gives CASSEAGVPNYGYTF. The rearrangement uses TRBV6-1 and TRBJ1-2; D not certain. The length of the CDR3 is 15 residues. Deletions cut 0 bases from V and 2 bases from J, with 10 bases between. The germline CDR1 and CDR2 sequences are MNHNS and SASEGT.

This clonotype was counted a single time. The rearrangement joins TRBV29-1 to TRBJ2-1; 8 nucleotides line up with TRBD2. This CDR3 contains 14 residues. The germline gives CDR1 SQVTM, CDR2 ANQGSEA. Trimming removed 6 bases from V and 6 bases from J; junction bases left unmatched: 10. In nucleotides, the CDR3 is TGCAGCGTGGGCGGCGGGGGGACGGTCAATGAGCAGTTCTTC. Protein: CSVGGGGTVNEQFF.